This T cell receptor (beta chain) came from a study of cytomegalovirus exposure and HLA in healthy donors. The PCR used 60 Vbeta and 13 Jbeta primers. The repertoire was sequenced with immunoSEQ multiplex PCR; TCRdb's copy has only in-frame clones and lacks some. Here the sample spans more than 80,000 clones, nearly 70% being singletons. In germline, CDR1 is SGHNT, CDR2 YYREEE (reference sequence). CDR3 length: 12 residues. V gave up 3 bases and J gave up 4 bases, with 7 bases separating them. The clonotype was recovered from a man aged 50 to 60 in good health and CMV-seronegative. Sequencing input: PBMCs. V is TRBV5-4 and J is TRBJ2-5; weak D call: TRBD2 (6 bases). DNA of the CDR3: TGTGCCAGCAGCTGGGGAGGAGAGACCCAGTACTTC. Protein sequence: CASSWGGETQYF.